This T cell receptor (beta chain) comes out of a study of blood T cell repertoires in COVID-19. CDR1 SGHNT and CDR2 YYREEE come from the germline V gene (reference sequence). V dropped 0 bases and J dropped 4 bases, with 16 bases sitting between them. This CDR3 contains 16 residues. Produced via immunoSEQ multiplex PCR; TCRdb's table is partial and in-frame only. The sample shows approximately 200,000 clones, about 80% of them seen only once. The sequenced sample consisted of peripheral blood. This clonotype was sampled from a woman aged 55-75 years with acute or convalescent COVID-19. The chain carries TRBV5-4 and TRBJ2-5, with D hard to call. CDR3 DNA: TGTGCCAGCAGCTTGGGCCTGCCTCCCTCGGGAGAGACCCAGTACTTC. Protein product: CASSLGLPPSGETQYF.